The 23 T cell receptor beta chains listed next were all sequenced from one sample in a study of blood T cell repertoires in COVID-19. The data were produced by immunoSEQ multiplex PCR, yet TCRdb's version contains in-frame clones alone and is incomplete. The sample yields 250,000 to 400,000 clones, around 87% seen once. The sample was PBMCs or T cells enriched from blood (not recorded which). The source is a woman aged 25 to 45 who had recovered from COVID-19.

The rearrangement links TRBV4-1 to TRBJ1-1; no firm D call. The CDR3 has 16 residues. Germline CDR1 and CDR2: MGHRA and YSYEKL. Trimming shortened V by 4 bases and J by 0 bases, and 15 bases separated the two germline ends. The CDR3 sequence is CASSRGSGPLNTEAFF. CDR3 coding DNA: TGCGCCAGCAGCCGGGGAAGCGGGCCTTTGAACACTGAAGCTTTCTTT.

The chain is built from TRBV5-1 and TRBJ2-2; 8 nucleotides line up with TRBD1. The germline CDR1 and CDR2 sequences are SGHRS and YFSETQ. Trimming cost V 2 bases and J 5 bases; bases outside gene matches: 8. This CDR3 contains 16 residues. The CDR3 DNA is TGCGCCAGCAGCTTTAACCAGGGGGCGGGGACCGGGGAGCTGTTTTTT. Translated: CASSFNQGAGTGELFF.

The chain joins TRBV7-6 to TRBJ1-3, with D perhaps matching TRBD1 (5 bases). The V end lost 4 bases, the J end lost 4 bases, and 11 bases lay between the germline ends. The CDR3 runs to 14 residues. CDR1 SGHVS and CDR2 FNYEAQ come from the germline V gene. The CDR3 spells CASSYSGIGNTIYF. For the CDR3, the DNA is TGTGCCAGCAGCTATTCAGGGATCGGAAACACCATATATTTT.

V usage is TRBV19 and J usage is TRBJ1-2; perhaps TRBD1 as D (6 bases). V was clipped by 5 bases and J by 8 bases, with 21 bases between them. The germline CDR1 and CDR2 sequences are LNHDA and SQIVND (reference sequence). CDR3 size: 15 residues. The CDR3 DNA sequence: TGTGCCAGTAGTCCGCGGGTCGGGGACATGAGAGGCTACACCTTC. Translated: CASSPRVGDMRGYTF.

This clone appeared a few times. The chain uses TRBV7-2 and TRBJ1-6; D might be TRBD1 (5 bases). Germline values: CDR1 SGHTA, CDR2 FQGNSA. V dropped 5 bases and J dropped 5 bases, with 16 bases sitting between them. The CDR3 length is 16 residues. The CDR3 loop reads CASSLRAGRNNSPLHF. In DNA form, the CDR3 reads TGTGCCAGCAGCCTACGTGCGGGACGTAATAATTCACCCCTCCACTTT.

This clone was picked up a small number of times. The chain joins TRBV30 to TRBJ2-2, with TRBD1 identical over 7 bases. The CDR3 extends over 16 amino acids. The trim removed 3 bases at V and 3 bases at J, leaving 10 bases unmatched. Germline CDR1 and CDR2: GTSNPN and SVGIG (reference sequence). CDR3 region: CAWRGKWTGYTGELFF. CDR3 DNA sequence: TGTGCCTGGAGGGGTAAGTGGACAGGCTACACCGGGGAGCTGTTTTTT.

The chain combines TRBV7-7 with TRBJ2-2; a weak D match, TRBD1 (7 bases). The CDR3 totals 13 residues. CDR1 and CDR2 (germline): SSHAT, FNYEAQ (reference sequence). The ends were cut back, 7 bases at V and 7 bases at J, with 13 bases in the middle. CDR3 residues: CASTSGGGGELFF. DNA for the CDR3: TGTGCCAGCACCTCAGGGGGAGGCGGGGAGCTGTTTTTT.

This clone occurred a few times. The chain has TRBV12-5 and TRBJ2-1; TRBD2 is a possible D gene (5 bases). V was shortened by 4 bases and J by 0 bases, with 13 bases between the two germline ends. Looked up from germline, CDR1 is LGHNT and CDR2 is FRNRAP. The CDR3 is 16 amino acids. The CDR3 DNA is TGTGCTAGTGGTTCCGGACTCTCGAGCTCCTACAATGAGCAGTTCTTC. It is translated as CASGSGLSSSYNEQFF.

The CDR3 nucleotides read TGTGCCAGCAGCTATGGACAGGACTATGGCTACACCTTC. This translates into CASSYGQDYGYTF. V usage is TRBV5-6 and J usage is TRBJ1-2, with 7 bases that match TRBD1. Looked up from germline, CDR1 is SGHDT and CDR2 is YYEEEE. Unmatched junction bases numbered 2, after V lost 3 bases and J lost 3 bases. The CDR3 totals 13 residues.

This rearrangement joins TRBV6-5 to TRBJ2-3; 10 bases agree with TRBD1. With V trimmed by 4 bases and J by 3 bases, 7 bases remained unmatched. This CDR3 is built from 16 residues. The V gene's germline CDR1 is MNHEY and CDR2 SVGAGI. CDR3 region: CASSSIPGQGTDTQYF. The CDR3 DNA reads as TGTGCCAGCAGTTCCATCCCGGGACAGGGGACAGATACGCAGTATTTT.

V and J are TRBV4-3 and TRBJ2-3; D perhaps matches TRBD1 (6 bases). V lost 4 bases to trimming and J lost 4 bases, with 12 bases between them. Germline CDR1 reads LGHNA; CDR2 reads YSLEER. The CDR3 extends over 14 amino acids. The CDR3 DNA reads as TGCGCCAGCAGCCTACAGGGCGGCGCAGATACGCAGTATTTT. The encoded protein is CASSLQGGADTQYF.

The genes are TRBV5-1 and TRBJ1-1; D might be TRBD1 (5 bases). The V gene lost 0 bases and the J gene lost 4 bases, with 10 bases spanning the gap. Germline V lookup: CDR1 SGHRS, CDR2 YFSETQ. CDR3 length: 14 amino acids. The CDR3 DNA sequence: TGCGCCAGCAGCTTGGCCGGGGGACTCACTGAAGCTTTCTTT. This sequence encodes CASSLAGGLTEAFF. The full variable domain, in which reference TRBV5-1 and TRBJ1-1 provide the parts outside the CDR3, is KAGVTQTPRYLIKTRGQQVTLSCSPISGHRSVSWYQQTPGQGLQFLFEYFSETQRNKGNFPGRFSGRQFSNSRSEMNVSTLELGDSALYLCASSLAGGLTEAFFGQGTRLTVV.

The V and J genes are TRBV7-2 and TRBJ2-7, with 8 bases aligning to TRBD1. The CDR3 spans 15 residues. With V trimmed by 4 bases and J by 7 bases, 12 bases remained unmatched. Germline V lookup: CDR1 SGHTA, CDR2 FQGNSA. CDR3 nucleotide sequence: TGTGCCAGCAGCTCGTACACCAGGGGGCGAGGGGAGCAGTACTTC. This encodes CASSSYTRGRGEQYF.

This clone was counted a single time. The chain carries TRBV6-4 and TRBJ2-7, with D maybe TRBD2 (5 bases). Germline values: CDR1 MRHNA, CDR2 SNTAGT. With 0 bases removed from V and 1 base from J, the gap between germline ends came to 13 bases. The CDR3 runs to 16 residues. The CDR3 here is CASSDSDSRSSYEQYF. The CDR3 nucleotides read TGTGCCAGCAGTGACTCGGACTCTAGATCATCCTACGAGCAGTACTTC.

CDR3 nucleotides: TGTGCCAGCAGTGAAGTGTATTCGGATTCACCCCTCCACTTT. This gives the protein CASSEVYSDSPLHF. The chain couples TRBV25-1 to TRBJ1-6, with D uncertain. CDR1 is MGHDK, CDR2 SYGVNS, per germline. The V gene lost 2 bases and the J gene lost 8 bases, with 10 bases spanning the gap. The CDR3 sequence is 14 residues long.

With regard to this clone: An end of the junction differs from the germline gene, which may be a read error. This chain links TRBV2 with TRBJ1-2; 7 nucleotides align to TRBD1. The CDR3 consists of 10 residues. Per germline, CDR1 SNHLY and CDR2 FYNNEI. The CDR3 protein is CASGYRGNYF. CDR3 coding DNA: TGTGCCAGCGGCTACAGGGGAAATTACTTC.

The rearrangement joins TRBV4-1 to TRBJ2-3; TRBD2 matches 11 bases. Germline-derived CDR1 and CDR2 are MGHRA and YSYEKL. This CDR3 region has 15 residues. The V segment lost 3 bases and the J segment 3 bases; nucleotides outside the gene matches: 2. The CDR3 sequence is CASSHRLAGTDTQYF. DNA of the CDR3: TGCGCCAGCAGCCACAGACTAGCGGGGACAGATACGCAGTATTTT.

CDR3 sequence reads: CASSLLSGAGNTIYF. The CDR3 coding sequence is TGTGCCAGCAGCCTCCTTTCGGGGGCTGGAAACACCATATATTTT. The chain combines TRBV7-9 with TRBJ1-3; possible D gene TRBD1, 5 bases. The CDR3 runs to 15 residues. Looked up from germline, CDR1 is SEHNR and CDR2 is FQNEAQ (reference sequence). V dropped 5 bases and J dropped 2 bases, with 13 bases sitting between them.

In its sample, this clone was seen once. V is TRBV3-1 (or the pseudogene TRBV3-2) and J is TRBJ2-2, with 16 bases identical to TRBD2. In germline, CDR1 is LGHDT, CDR2 YNNKEL (reference sequence). The V segment lost 4 bases and the J segment 5 bases; nucleotides outside the gene matches: 7. The CDR3 contains 18 residues. CDR3 sequence (DNA): TGTGCCAGCAGCCCAGGGACTAGCGGGGGGGCGAGGACCGGGGAGCTGTTTTTT. Its translation: CASSPGTSGGARTGELFF.

The J gene is TRBJ2-3, the V gene TRBV20-1; D is uncertain. This CDR3 is built from 11 residues. Germline CDR1 reads DFQATT; CDR2 reads SNEGSKA (reference sequence). Trimming left V 6 bases short and J 1 base short, with 5 bases between. CDR3 nucleotide sequence: TGCAGTGCACATCGCACAGATACGCAGTATTTT. It codes for CSAHRTDTQYF.

The chain recombines TRBV4-2 with TRBJ1-1; maybe TRBD1 (6 bases). The V end lost 0 bases, the J end lost 11 bases, and 19 bases lay between the germline ends. The germline V gene has CDR1 LGHNA and CDR2 YNFKEQ. The CDR3 loop spans 15 amino acids. CDR3 bases: TGTGCCAGCAGCCAAGATAACAGGGACGTTTCGGCGGCTTTCTTT. Translating gives CASSQDNRDVSAAFF.

This clone was recorded once. The genes are TRBV5-1 and TRBJ1-6, with D perhaps TRBD1 (6 bases). The germline CDR1 and CDR2 sequences are SGHRS and YFSETQ. The CDR3 runs to 14 residues. With 2 bases removed from V and 6 bases from J, the gap between germline ends came to 9 bases. The CDR3 DNA reads TGCGCCAGCAGCTTCCAGGGGTTTAATTCACCCCTCCACTTT. Translation gives CASSFQGFNSPLHF.

This clone showed up just a few times. CDR3 DNA sequence: TGTGCCAGCAGTTTATTGGCCAGAACGGGACAAAATGGCTACACCTTC. It translates to CASSLLARTGQNGYTF. The genes are TRBV28 and TRBJ1-2; tentatively, D is TRBD1 (6 bases). V lost 1 base and J lost 6, with 18 bases in between. The CDR3 loop spans 16 amino acids. CDR1 is MDHEN and CDR2 is SYDVKM in the germline V gene.